This is a list of T cell receptor beta chains from one sample in a study of shared clonotypes between healthy human individuals. The assay was immunoSEQ multiplex PCR, and TCRdb's table has in-frame clones only and misses some. The sample shows 2 million to 2.5 million clones, 92% of them seen only once. Material for sequencing was naive CD4+ T cells from PBMCs. The receptors come from a young man in good health. Some clones in this sample may be carry-over from other donors' samples. The CDR3 runs from the conserved cysteine through the conserved F or W. The D gene is left open where the match is weak. Not all rows give a size; the values are once, few, many and, for expanded clones, a class.

clone_size j_call v_call d_call cdr3_nt cdr3_aa
- TRBJ1-1 TRBV6-1 TRBD1 TGTGCCAGCAGTGAAGCGCCGGACAGGGGGCCCACTGAAGCTTTCTTT CASSEAPDRGPTEAFF
- TRBJ2-6 TRBV18 - TGTGCCAGCTCACCCCCGGGGAAGTGGGGGGCCAACGTCCTGACTTTC CASSPPGKWGANVLTF
- TRBJ1-1 TRBV27 TRBD1 TGTGCCAGCAGTCCTCGACAGGGGTGGAACACTGAAGCTTTCTTT CASSPRQGWNTEAFF
- TRBJ1-1 TRBV6-1 - TGTGCCAGCAGTGAACGTGGAACTAGACAGGATCCCACTGAAGCTTTCTTT CASSERGTRQDPTEAFF
- TRBJ1-1 TRBV28 - TGTGCCAGCACCATCCACCGGGGGGTCACTGAAGCTTTCTTT CASTIHRGVTEAFF
- TRBJ1-2 TRBV7-9 TRBD1 TGTGCCAGCAGCGATCACAGGGGGTCGGTCTATGGCTACACCTTC CASSDHRGSVYGYTF
- TRBJ1-4 TRBV7-9 - TGTGCCAGCAGCTTAGGGAGGGCAACTAATGAAAAACTGTTTTTT CASSLGRATNEKLFF
- TRBJ2-2 TRBV7-7 - TGTGCCAGCAGCCCTGTGGGGTCCGGTGGGGAGCTGTTTTTT CASSPVGSGGELFF
- TRBJ1-1 TRBV28 - TGTGCCAGCCCCCCCCCGGGGGGCCGCAACACTGAAGCTTTCTTT CASPPPGGRNTEAFF
- TRBJ2-1 TRBV5-1 TRBD2 TGCGCCAGCAGCTTGGGACTAGCGGGAGTGCAGTTCTTC CASSLGLAGVQFF
- TRBJ2-7 TRBV5-4 - TGTGCCAGCAGCTTGGGAGCAGTCTACGAGCAGTACTTC CASSLGAVYEQYF
- TRBJ1-2 TRBV29-1 - TGCAGCGTTGAAGATGCCGGAGTCTACACCTTC CSVEDAGVYTF
- TRBJ2-2 TRBV6-1 - TGTGCCAGCAGTGAAGGGGGCAGGGTATACACCGGGGAGCTGTTTTTT CASSEGGRVYTGELFF
- TRBJ2-5 TRBV10-3 TRBD2 TGTGCCATCAGTGGACTAGCGTGGGGGGAGACCCAGTACTTC CAISGLAWGETQYF
- TRBJ2-3 TRBV11-3 - TGTGCCAGCAGCTTAACTCGCGTGACAGATACGCAGTATTTT CASSLTRVTDTQYF
- TRBJ2-7 TRBV2 - TGTGCCAGCAGTCCCGACAGGTTTGGCGAGCAGTACTTC CASSPDRFGEQYF
once TRBJ1-5 TRBV5-1 - TGCGCCAGCAGCGAACAGGGAGGTCAGCCCCAGCATTTT CASSEQGGQPQHF
- TRBJ2-7 TRBV4-3 - TGCGCCAGCAGCCAACTCCCCTCCGAGGGGCACGAGCAGTACTTC CASSQLPSEGHEQYF
- TRBJ2-2 TRBV19 - TGTGCCAGTGGCAGCCCCGGTGAGGTCGGGGAGCTGTTTTTT CASGSPGEVGELFF
- TRBJ1-4 TRBV9 - TGTGCCAGCAGCGTAGATTCCGCACCTAATGAAAAACTGTTTTTT CASSVDSAPNEKLFF
- TRBJ1-6 TRBV4-1 TRBD1 TGCGCCAGCAGCCGACCCACAGGGGGACTAGATTCACCCCTCCACTTT CASSRPTGGLDSPLHF
- TRBJ2-1 TRBV4-1 TRBD2 TGCGCCAGCAGCCAACTTGGACTAGCGGATTACAATGAGCAGTTCTTC CASSQLGLADYNEQFF
- TRBJ1-5 TRBV5-5 TRBD1 TGTGCCAGCAGCTTGGGAGCAGGGGGGGCCCATCAGCCCCAGCATTTT CASSLGAGGAHQPQHF
- TRBJ2-3 TRBV4-3 - TGCGCCAGCAGCCAGAGGCCGGGCACAGATACGCAGTATTTT CASSQRPGTDTQYF
- TRBJ2-1 TRBV7-6 TRBD2 TGTGCCAGCAGCTTAGGAAGGTCTAGCGGGAGGATTGATGAGCAGTTCTTC CASSLGRSSGRIDEQFF
- TRBJ1-2 TRBV5-5 TRBD1 TGTGCCAGCAGCACCCTCCGGGACAGGGGATTGTATGGCTACACCTTC CASSTLRDRGLYGYTF
- TRBJ2-3 TRBV11-2 TRBD1 TGTGCCAGCAGCCCACCGGGACAGGGTTTTAGCCCAGATACGCAGTATTTT CASSPPGQGFSPDTQYF
- TRBJ2-1 TRBV6-5 TRBD2 TGTGCCAGCAGCCCCGGGACTAGCGGCTACAATGAGCAGTTCTTC CASSPGTSGYNEQFF
- TRBJ2-7 TRBV30 TRBD2 TGTGCCTGGAGTGTACTAGCGGCCACTGAGGGAGGGGAGCAGTACTTC CAWSVLAATEGGEQYF
- TRBJ2-3 TRBV18 - TGTGCCAGCTCACTCTTAGCGGCACGCACAGATACGCAGTATTTT CASSLLAARTDTQYF
- TRBJ1-4 TRBV6-5 - TGTGCCAGCAGGGACCCTAATGAAAAACTGTTTTTT CASRDPNEKLFF
- TRBJ2-6 TRBV28 - TGTGCCAGCAGTTTAAGTTGGGCAGGGTCAGTTCTCTCTGGGGCCAACGTCCTGACTTTC CASSLSWAGSVLSGANVLTF
- TRBJ2-1 TRBV5-1 - TGCGCCAGCAGCTTGGCGGGGATAAGGAATGAGCAGTTCTTC CASSLAGIRNEQFF
- TRBJ1-6 TRBV6-1 TRBD1 TGTGCCAGCAGGGCTCAGGGGGATTCACCCCTCCACTTT CASRAQGDSPLHF
- TRBJ2-6 TRBV7-3 TRBD1 TGTGCCAGCAGCTTATGGCAGGGGGAAGGTGGGGCCAACGTCCTGACTTTC CASSLWQGEGGANVLTF
- TRBJ2-5 TRBV6-1 TRBD1 TGTGCCAGCAGTGACAGGGGGCCAGAGACCCAGTACTTC CASSDRGPETQYF
once TRBJ1-1 TRBV4-1 TRBD1 TGCGCCAGCAGCCATAGGGACAGGCAGGGGACTGAAGCTTTCTTT CASSHRDRQGTEAFF
- TRBJ2-6 TRBV6-6 - TGTGCCAGCAGTTACAGGGGAAACGGGGCCAACGTCCTGACTTTC CASSYRGNGANVLTF
- TRBJ2-1 TRBV4-2 TRBD2 TGTGCCAGCAGCCAAGATCCCTGGGGTAGCGGGGGATACAATGAGCAGTTCTTC CASSQDPWGSGGYNEQFF
few TRBJ1-1 TRBV2 - TGTGCCAGCAGTCCTGGAAGCCAGCCGACTGAAGCTTTCTTT CASSPGSQPTEAFF
- TRBJ2-7 TRBV5-1 - TGCGCCAGCAGCGAACCGGGACATACCTACGAGCAGTACTTC CASSEPGHTYEQYF